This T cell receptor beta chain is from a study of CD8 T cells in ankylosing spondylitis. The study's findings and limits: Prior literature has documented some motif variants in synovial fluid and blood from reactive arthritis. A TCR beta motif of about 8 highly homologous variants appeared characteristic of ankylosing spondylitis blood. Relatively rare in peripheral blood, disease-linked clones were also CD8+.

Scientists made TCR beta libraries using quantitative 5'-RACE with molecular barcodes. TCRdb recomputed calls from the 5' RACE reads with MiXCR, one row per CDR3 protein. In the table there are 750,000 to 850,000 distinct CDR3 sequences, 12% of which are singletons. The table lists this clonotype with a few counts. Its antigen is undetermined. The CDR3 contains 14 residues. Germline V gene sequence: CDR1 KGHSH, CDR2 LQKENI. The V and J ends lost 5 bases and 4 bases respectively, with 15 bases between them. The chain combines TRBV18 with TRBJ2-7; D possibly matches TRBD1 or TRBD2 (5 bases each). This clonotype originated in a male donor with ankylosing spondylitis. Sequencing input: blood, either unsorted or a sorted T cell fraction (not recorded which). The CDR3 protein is CASSAGTHTYEQYF. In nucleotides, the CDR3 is TGTGCCAGCTCAGCTGGGACGCATACGTACGAGCAGTACTTC.